These 13 T cell receptor beta chains were all obtained from the same sample, sequenced in a study of Graves' ophthalmopathy and Graves' hyperthyroidism. Amplification from RNA transcripts yielded the TCR beta CDR3 regions. First-round RT-PCR used HTBI primers; second-round multiplex PCR followed. TCRdb independently ran MiXCR on the multiplex PCR reads; one entry per CDR3 protein. The table has 400,000 or so distinct CDR3 sequences, 15% seen once. Material: peripheral blood. Source of these receptors: a young woman with stable Graves' hyperthyroidism.

This clonotype has just a few counts. The chain couples TRBV27 to TRBJ2-7, with D possibly TRBD1 on 6 matching bases. Trimming stripped 2 bases from V and 2 bases from J, with 16 bases between. This CDR3 has 16 amino acids. Per the germline V gene, CDR1 is MNHEY and CDR2 is SMNVEV (reference sequence). The CDR3 DNA follows: TGTGCCAGCAGTTTAGATCGACAGGTTAAGGCCTACGAGCAGTACTTC. Translation gives CASSLDRQVKAYEQYF.

This clonotype was seen at least ten times. The CDR3: CASTPIDRGRKVYGYTF. For the CDR3, the DNA is TGTGCCAGCACCCCGATTGACAGGGGGCGTAAAGTCTATGGCTACACCTTC. V is TRBV6-4 and J is TRBJ1-2; TRBD1 agrees at 10 bases. Germline V gives CDR1 MRHNA, CDR2 SNTAGT. The CDR3 covers 17 residues. V shed 7 bases, J shed 4 bases, and the junction held 15 bases outside the gene matches.

This clonotype was seen at least ten times. The chain is built from TRBV15 and TRBJ2-4; D is perhaps TRBD1 or TRBD2 (6 bases each). The CDR3 runs 17 residues. Germline CDR1 is LNHNV and CDR2 is YYDKDF (reference sequence). V lost 1 base and J 3 bases, leaving 16 bases between the germline ends. The CDR3 coding sequence is TGTGCCACCAGCAGAGGGGTAGGGGGGACCAACAAAAACATTCAGTACTTC. It encodes CATSRGVGGTNKNIQYF. The full variable domain, with the rest looked up from reference TRBV15 and TRBJ2-4, is DAMVIQNPRYQVTQFGKPVTLSCSQTLNHNVMYWYQQKSSQAPKLLFHYYDKDFNNEADTPDNFQSRRPNTSFCFLDIRSPGLGDTAMYLCATSRGVGGTNKNIQYFGAGTRLSVL.

This clonotype was counted only a few times. This may be a read error: a much more frequent sequence differs by one nucleotide. This chain links TRBV6-5 with TRBJ1-2; D is perhaps TRBD1 (5 bases). CDR3 length equals 14 residues. Germline loops: CDR1 MNHEY, CDR2 SVGAGI. The CDR3 coding sequence is TGTGTCAGCAGTTACGGGGCCAGGGTCGATGGCTACACCTTC. Amino acid sequence: CVSSYGARVDGYTF.

This clonotype was recorded at least ten times. The chain couples TRBV20-1 to TRBJ1-2; perhaps TRBD1 as D (6 bases). This CDR3 is 15 amino acids long. Germline CDR1 DFQATT, CDR2 SNEGSKA (reference sequence). V lost 6 bases and J lost 4, with 21 bases in between. In nucleotides, the CDR3 is TGCAGTGCCCAGACGGACAGACACCGGGGCTATGGCTACACCTTC. Its translation is CSAQTDRHRGYGYTF.

At least ten counts were recorded for this clonotype. The CDR3 nucleotides are TGCAGTGCTACGACCGACATGAACACTGAAGCTTTCTTT. This gives the protein CSATTDMNTEAFF. The chain joins TRBV20-1 to TRBJ1-1; D call uncertain. Germline-derived CDR1 and CDR2 are DFQATT and SNEGSKA (reference sequence). This CDR3 comprises 13 residues. Trimming removed 4 bases from V and 0 bases from J, with 9 bases in between.

This clonotype appeared many times. This chain connects TRBV7-9 to TRBJ2-5; D remains unclear. The germline gives CDR1 SEHNR, CDR2 FQNEAQ (reference sequence). Trimming removed 0 bases from V and 3 bases from J, with 8 bases in between. This CDR3 contains 14 residues. CDR3 protein: CASSLAQIEETQYF. The CDR3 coding sequence is TGTGCCAGCAGCTTAGCGCAAATAGAAGAGACCCAGTACTTC.

This sequence joins TRBV6-1 and TRBJ1-5, with 10 bases fitting TRBD1. There are 16 residues in the CDR3. Germline values: CDR1 MNHNS, CDR2 SASEGT. J was trimmed by 6 bases and V by 0 bases; bases with no gene match: 5. In DNA, the CDR3 is TGTGCCAGCAGTGAAGCGCTTGGACAGGGGGGTCAGCCCCAGCATTTT. Translated, it gives CASSEALGQGGQPQHF.

Many counts were recorded for this clonotype. The chain links TRBV7-9 to TRBJ1-2, with a possible D match to TRBD1 (5 bases). V was trimmed by 10 bases and J by 8 bases, leaving 20 bases between them. CDR3 size: 13 residues. Germline V gene lookup returns CDR1 SEHNR and CDR2 FQNEAQ (reference sequence). As DNA, the CDR3 is TGTGCCATAGCCCGAGCAGGGTCGGAAGGCTACACCTTC. It encodes CAIARAGSEGYTF. The full variable domain, completed using reference TRBV7-9 and TRBJ1-2, is DTGVSQNPRHKITKRGQNVTFRCDPISEHNRLYWYRQTLGQGPEFLTYFQNEAQLEKSRLLSDRFSAERPKGSFSTLEIQRTEQGDSAMYLCAIARAGSEGYTFGSGTRLTVV.

The rearrangement uses TRBV6-5 and TRBJ1-1; D perhaps matches TRBD1 (6 bases). The CDR3 spans 12 residues. With 8 bases removed from V and 3 bases from J, the gap between germline ends came to 10 bases. CDR1 MNHEY and CDR2 SVGAGI come from the germline V gene. The CDR3 coding sequence is TGTGCCAGCGTTCAGGGGCACACTGAAGCTTTCTTT. Translation gives CASVQGHTEAFF.

This clonotype was observed a few times. As the CDR3 is not closed by the conserved phenylalanine or tryptophan, this likely results from a read error. This rearrangement joins TRBV11-3 to TRBJ2-7; no definite D call. Trimming shortened V by 4 bases and J by 0 bases, and 13 bases separated the two germline ends. The germline CDR1 and CDR2 sequences are SGHNT and YENEEA. This CDR3 region has 15 residues. CDR3 coding DNA: TGTGCCAGCAGCTATCCCCCGTTACTCTCCTACGAGCAGTACTCC. This translates into CASSYPPLLSYEQYS.

This clonotype was seen a handful of times. The rearrangement joins TRBV5-1 to TRBJ1-2; no definite D call. V was clipped by 4 bases and J by 3 bases, with 13 bases between them. The CDR3 runs 14 residues. CDR1 is SGHRS and CDR2 is YFSETQ in the germline V gene. The CDR3 sequence is CASSPWPLDYGYTF. The CDR3 DNA follows: TGCGCCAGCAGCCCCTGGCCGTTGGACTATGGCTACACCTTC.

In DNA form, the CDR3 reads TGCAGTGCTAGTTTCGGGGGGGCCTCCGGGGAGCTGTTTTTT. Translation: CSASFGGASGELFF. This chain links TRBV20-1 with TRBJ2-2; 8 nucleotides match TRBD2. CDR1 and CDR2 (germline): DFQATT, SNEGSKA (reference sequence). This CDR3 comprises 14 residues. Trimming removed 3 bases from V and 6 bases from J; junction bases left unmatched: 6.